Sequencing of this T cell receptor beta chain was carried out in a study of shared clonotypes between healthy human individuals (dated by TCRdb to about 2020). With regard to the full study: The cohort comprised a couple of women and three men aged 18 to 49 years. The study deeply sequenced blood TCR repertoires of roughly five healthy adults to estimate repertoire size and the extent of clonotype sharing between individuals. To increase sequencing depth and limit assay-specific biases, different laboratories used diverse techniques to prepare libraries and sequence TCR repertoires. Leukapheresis yielded between about 0.94 and 8.9 billion PBMCs per donor. The paper as a whole reports these results and caveats: Based on pairwise subsampling, the degree of clonotype sharing among donors was expected to be affected by sequencing depth. Because the study included a small number of donors, the genetic and exposure-history diversity represented was limited. Sampling was restricted to blood, and TCR repertoires in tissues likely differ from the TCR repertoires found in blood.

Trimming costs V 2 bases and J 2 bases, and their ends lie 6 bases apart. The germline V gene provides CDR1 SGHTA and CDR2 FQGTGA. Inclusive of the bounding cysteine and phenylalanine, the CDR3 is 14 residues long. CDR3 DNA only is kept here, 42 bases in frame from base 1. On this clone: No antigen is known for it. No per-base quality is available; no much larger clone lies one base away.

The donors were healthy, HIV-negative adults who had no recently reported acute infections or vaccinations. Only Caucasian adults living in Nashville, Tennessee, USA were represented among the donors. For unsorted samples, 100 million or so PBMCs were counted, and genomic DNA was extracted using the QIAamp DNA Blood Mini kit. Blood was obtained by leukapheresis, after which PBMCs were separated by Ficoll-Histopaque density gradient centrifugation and cryopreserved in liquid nitrogen vapor phase. Using the deep immunoSEQ assay, multiplex PCR amplified TCR CDR3 regions from genomic DNA. Extracted genomic DNA from each cell subset was spread evenly across all wells of several immunoSEQ 96-well plates, with each plate serving as a replicate. For unsorted PBMC, each replicate PCR was loaded with around 300 ng genomic DNA, equivalent to some 27,000 T cell genomes. Ten immunoSEQ deep assay plates were used to sequence unsorted PBMC genomic DNA. The purified libraries were quantified using a Qubit 3.0 fluorometer, sized with a Bioanalyzer 2100, and then quantified again using the KAPA Library Quantification kit. Each immunoSEQ 96-well plate was sequenced on its own single-read 150-cycle Illumina NextSeq 550 flow cell. In the paper's pipeline: Because the immunoSEQ output included only junctional sequences and no quality scores, the filtering could not be the same as the filtering used for full-length reads. Sequences were annotated with PyIR, a Python wrapper for IgBLAST v1.9, using IMGT germline references to assign V/J genes and CDR3. Reads with weak V/J assignments (E-value above 1e-6), missing CDR3, stop codons, out-of-frame junctions, or ambiguous translated residues were removed. V3J clonotypes were defined as sequences sharing the same inferred V gene, J gene, and CDR3 amino acid sequence. Percentage overlap between repertoires was calculated by dividing the number of shared unique clonotypes by the size of the smaller repertoire. Three approaches were used to assess repertoire richness: RTK rarefaction, the Chao1 estimator, and Recon v2.1 estimates of unobserved clonotypes. The clones in this table, taken by TCRdb from immuneACCESS, are in-frame only. Not every clone is retained; where verified, under half of the shortfall comes from an unresolved V gene, and the cause of the rest is unknown. V and J calls and clone size follow that table, whereas D and trimming were derived from the DNA. The table for this sample lists over 95,000 clones; around 47% of them were counted only once. About 15% of the sample is held by the ten biggest clonotypes.

The receptor comes from a woman aged 40-49 years in good health. Some clones in this sample may be carry-over from other donors' samples. The rearrangement combines TRBV7-3 with TRBJ2-2, with the D gene too uncertain to name. The sequencing input was PBMCs. The nucleotide sequence reads as follows: TGTGCCAGCAGCTTAGGGTTTAACACCGGGGAGCTGTTTTTT. Its protein is CASSLGFNTGELFF. This CDR3, with the reference TRBV7-3 and TRBJ2-2 proteins standing in past its ends, gives the full variable domain GAGVSQTPSNKVTEKGKYVELRCDPISGHTALYWYRQSLGQGPEFLIYFQGTGAADDSGLPNDRFFAVRPEGSVSTLKIQRTERGDSAVYLCASSLGFNTGELFFGEGSRLTVL.